This T cell receptor (beta chain) stems from a study of blood T cell repertoires in COVID-19. Germline V gives CDR1 SGHTA, CDR2 FQGNSA. The CDR3 spans 16 residues. The trim removed 5 bases at V and 5 bases at J, leaving 14 bases unmatched. TCRdb's table, derived via immunoSEQ multiplex PCR, lists solely in-frame clones and lacks some. Among 250,000 or so clones listed, 70% to 90% were seen once. The sequencing sample was made of PBMCs or T cells enriched from blood (not recorded which). The sequence was obtained from a man aged 45-65 years who had been exposed to COVID-19. The V gene is TRBV7-2, the J gene TRBJ2-5, with TRBD2 matching over 7 bases. The CDR3 here is CASSIRRGEGFETQYF. CDR3 sequence (DNA): TGTGCCAGCAGCATACGCCGGGGGGAGGGTTTTGAGACCCAGTACTTC.